This is a list of T cell receptor beta chains from one sample in a study of cytomegalovirus exposure and HLA in healthy donors. Method: immunoSEQ multiplex PCR; TCRdb's copy keeps in-frame clones and lacks some. The sample has 100,000 to 150,000 clones, around 80% seen once. The sample consisted of PBMCs. Every receptor here comes from a female donor in good health and CMV-seronegative. The conserved cysteine and the conserved F or W are not part of the CDR3 here. Expanded clones get a size class; other rows say once, few or many, or leave the size out.

CDR3 | J | V | size
ASSLVTGGRTETQY | TRBJ2-5 | TRBV5-6 | NA
AWNQGSYGYT | TRBJ1-2 | TRBV30 | NA
AWSEGAGNIQY | TRBJ2-4 | TRBV30 | NA
AWSPGYSGNTIY | TRBJ1-3 | TRBV30 | NA
ASSSGETEAF | TRBJ1-1 | TRBV11-2 | NA
ASSKVGGLAGAVDTRY | TRBJ2-3 | TRBV21-1 | NA
ASGNSNQPQH | TRBJ1-5 | TRBV28 | NA
ASSLYGGGQPQH | TRBJ1-5 | TRBV5-6 | NA
AWSVMQYYGYT | TRBJ1-2 | TRBV30 | NA
ASRRRGNGSYNEQF | TRBJ2-1 | TRBV6-6 | NA
ASSERRVTGYT | TRBJ1-2 | TRBV19 | NA
ATSRAGEGVTEAF | TRBJ1-1 | TRBV15 | NA
ATSLAGGYNEQF | TRBJ2-1 | TRBV15 | NA
ASSWGGAGAF | TRBJ1-1 | TRBV11-2 | NA
ACTSSGVSTDTQY | TRBJ2-3 | TRBV30 | NA
AIRAGTSGGNIQY | TRBJ2-4 | TRBV10-3 | NA
ASSQVSAGGSYNEQF | TRBJ2-1 | TRBV4-2 | once
ASSFGLAAYNEQF | TRBJ2-1 | TRBV11-3 | NA
ASSPGGGNYGYT | TRBJ1-2 | TRBV7-9 | NA
ASSRDRGPGGYGYT | TRBJ1-2 | TRBV19 | few
ASSLSSRGAYEQY | TRBJ2-7 | TRBV7-3 | NA
ASSAGTSGWQY | TRBJ2-7 | TRBV13 | NA
ASSPSGGADTQY | TRBJ2-3 | TRBV5-1 | NA